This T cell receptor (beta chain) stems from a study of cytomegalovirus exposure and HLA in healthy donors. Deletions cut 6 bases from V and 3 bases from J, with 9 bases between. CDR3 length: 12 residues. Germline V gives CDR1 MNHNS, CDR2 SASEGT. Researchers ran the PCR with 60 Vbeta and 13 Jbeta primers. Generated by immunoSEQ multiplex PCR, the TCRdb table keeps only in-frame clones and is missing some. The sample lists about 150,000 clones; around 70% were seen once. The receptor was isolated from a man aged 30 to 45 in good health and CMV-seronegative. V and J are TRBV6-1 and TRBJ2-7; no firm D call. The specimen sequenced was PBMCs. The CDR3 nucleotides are TGTGCCAGCAGAACTTACGTCTACGAGCAGTACTTC. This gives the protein CASRTYVYEQYF.